The 13 T cell receptor beta chains reported below all come from one sample, sequenced in a study of response to subunit inactivated influenza vaccine. TCRdb ran MiXCR on the RT-PCR reads and lists one entry per CDR3 protein. The sample has a few hundred thousand distinct CDR3 sequences, about 10% seen once; the top ten hold roughly 9.6%. The sample was also linked to a second study, of T cells expressing NK-cell markers. Per that paper: Template switching by 5'RACE with UMIs generated the TCR beta cDNA.

This sample comprised PBMCs from blood, obtained on the day of vaccination. The receptors originated from a man in his fifties or sixties who received an inactivated influenza vaccine.

This clonotype showed up just a few times. CDR3 region: CASKLRGSEETQYF. As DNA, the CDR3 is TGTGCCAGCAAACTCAGGGGATCGGAGGAGACCCAGTACTTC. The rearrangement uses TRBV2 and TRBJ2-5; possibly TRBD1 for D (6 bases). CDR1 and CDR2 from the germline V gene are SNHLY and FYNNEI. This CDR3 contains 14 residues. V was pared by 7 bases and J by 5 bases, with 17 bases between.

This clonotype appeared many times. The V call is TRBV29-1, the J call TRBJ1-5; 7 bases line up with TRBD1. The V and J ends lost 3 bases and 6 bases, in that order; junction bases with no gene match: 8. This CDR3 region has 14 residues. In germline, CDR1 is SQVTM, CDR2 ANQGSEA. DNA for the CDR3: TGCAGCGTTGATATGACAGGGTCGGGTCAGCCCCAGCATTTT. Protein product: CSVDMTGSGQPQHF.

The rearrangement links TRBV6-2 or TRBV6-3 to TRBJ2-5; D is unresolved. Germline V gene lookup returns CDR1 MNHEY and CDR2 SVGEGT. CDR3 size: 15 residues. Trimming shortened V by 0 bases and J by 4 bases, and 12 bases separated the two germline ends. The CDR3 DNA reads TGTGCCAGCAGTTACTCGAGGATGGATCTAGAGACCCAGTACTTC. This translates into CASSYSRMDLETQYF.

This clonotype showed up many times. This sequence joins TRBV27 and TRBJ2-2; perhaps TRBD1 as D (5 bases). V was cut by 5 bases and J by 4 bases, with 14 bases left in between. Germline V gene lookup returns CDR1 MNHEY and CDR2 SMNVEV (reference sequence). The CDR3 sequence is 15 residues long. The CDR3 nucleotides read TGTGCCAGCAGTCCAAAGGGGATAACCACCGGGGAGCTGTTTTTT. Protein: CASSPKGITTGELFF.

This clonotype was counted a few times. Its ends do not fully match the called genes, so a read error is possible. The chain joins TRBV7-7 to TRBJ2-1; TRBD2 agrees at 10 bases. The germline V gene encodes CDR1 SSHAT and CDR2 FNYEAQ (reference sequence). This CDR3 contains 15 residues. The CDR3 loop is CASSLSSGGANEQFF. CDR3 bases: TGTGCTAGCAGCTTAAGCAGCGGGGGGGCAAACGAGCAGTTCTTC.

At least ten counts were recorded for this clonotype. The CDR3 region has the DNA TGTGCCAGCAGTTTATCCGGCAGGGCCTACGAGCAGTACTTC. The encoded protein is CASSLSGRAYEQYF. The rearrangement links TRBV27 to TRBJ2-7, with D perhaps TRBD1 (5 bases). CDR3 length: 14 amino acids. V was shortened by 0 bases and J by 2 bases, with 8 bases between the two germline ends. Germline V gene data show CDR1 as MNHEY and CDR2 as SMNVEV (reference sequence).

The chain combines TRBV12-3 or TRBV12-4 with TRBJ1-1, with D perhaps TRBD1 (5 bases). V lost 7 bases and J 5 bases, leaving 11 bases between the germline ends. This CDR3 region has 12 residues. This CDR3 is CASTPGGTEAFF. The CDR3 DNA reads TGTGCCAGCACCCCCGGGGGTACTGAAGCTTTCTTT.

This clonotype was seen ten or more times. The chain joins TRBV4-2 to TRBJ1-2; TRBD1 might be the D (5 bases). The V gene lost 0 bases and the J gene lost 1 base, with 9 bases spanning the gap. This CDR3 has 15 residues. CDR1 and CDR2 from the germline V gene are LGHNA and YNFKEQ. DNA of the CDR3: TGTGCCAGCAGCCAAGATCCGACAGTTAACTATGGCTACACCTTC. Its translation: CASSQDPTVNYGYTF.

The chain is built from TRBV4-1 and TRBJ2-7; D remains unclear. V was clipped by 2 bases and J by 3 bases, with 8 bases between them. This CDR3 has 13 amino acids. The germline gives CDR1 MGHRA, CDR2 YSYEKL. DNA for the CDR3: TGCGCCAGCAGCCAAAACAGTCACTACGAGCAGTACTTC. Translating gives CASSQNSHYEQYF.

This clonotype was counted a few times. V usage is TRBV12-3 or TRBV12-4 and J usage is TRBJ1-1; no clear D. V shed 1 base and J shed 4 bases, with 7 bases lying between them. The CDR3 loop spans 13 amino acids. In DNA form, the CDR3 reads TGTGCCAGCAGTTTAGGGAAGTCCACTGAAGCTTTCTTT. The encoded protein is CASSLGKSTEAFF.

This clonotype came up many times. The genes are TRBV5-1 and TRBJ2-2; D is unclear. The CDR3 runs to 15 residues. Germline CDR1 and CDR2: SGHRS and YFSETQ. V was cut by 4 bases and J by 7 bases, with 17 bases left in between. CDR3 region: CASSLDRPRGGELFF. In nucleotides, the CDR3 is TGCGCCAGCAGCCTGGATAGGCCCCGAGGCGGGGAGCTGTTTTTT.

The genes are TRBV28 and TRBJ2-7; D gene unclear. The CDR3 length is 12 residues. CDR1 and CDR2 (germline): MDHEN, SYDVKM. Trimming took 8 bases from V and 0 from J, leaving 8 bases between them. The CDR3 coding sequence is TGTGCCAGCTCATTTCCCTCCTACGAGCAGTACTTC. This sequence encodes CASSFPSYEQYF.

In this sample, this clonotype turned up a few times. This chain connects TRBV25-1 to TRBJ1-1; D remains unclear. CDR3 length: 12 amino acids. V lost 4 bases, J lost 8 bases, and 11 bases lay in between. The germline CDR1 and CDR2 sequences are MGHDK and SYGVNS. The CDR3 spells CASSVWFGEAFF. CDR3 nucleotides: TGTGCCAGCAGTGTCTGGTTCGGGGAAGCTTTCTTT.